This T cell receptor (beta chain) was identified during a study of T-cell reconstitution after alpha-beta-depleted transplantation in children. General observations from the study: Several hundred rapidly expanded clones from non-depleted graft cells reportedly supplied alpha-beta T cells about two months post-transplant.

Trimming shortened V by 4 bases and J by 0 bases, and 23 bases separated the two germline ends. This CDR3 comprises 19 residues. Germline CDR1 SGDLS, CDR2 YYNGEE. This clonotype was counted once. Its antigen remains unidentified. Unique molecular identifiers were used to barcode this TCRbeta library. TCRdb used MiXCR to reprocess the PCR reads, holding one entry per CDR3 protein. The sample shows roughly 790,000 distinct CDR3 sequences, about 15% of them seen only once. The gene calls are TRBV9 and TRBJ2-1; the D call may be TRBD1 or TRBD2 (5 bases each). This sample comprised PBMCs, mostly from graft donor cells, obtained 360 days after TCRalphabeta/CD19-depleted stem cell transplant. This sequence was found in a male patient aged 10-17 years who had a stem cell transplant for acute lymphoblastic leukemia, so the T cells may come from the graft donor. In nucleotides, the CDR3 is TGTGCCAGCAGCCCCCGCTTGGCAGGGACCGAACGCTCCTACAATGAGCAGTTCTTC. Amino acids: CASSPRLAGTERSYNEQFF.